These 15 T cell receptor beta chains share one sample of origin, sequenced in a study of cytomegalovirus exposure and HLA in healthy donors. The PCR contained 60 Vbeta and 13 Jbeta primers. Repertoires were generated with immunoSEQ multiplex PCR, while TCRdb's copy carries only in-frame clones and drops some. The sample holds tens of thousands of clones, 10% seen once. The sequenced material came from PBMCs. Every receptor here comes from a man in his 60s in good health and CMV-seropositive.

The V and J genes are TRBV6-5 and TRBJ1-1, with D unresolved. This CDR3 is 12 amino acids long. With 7 bases removed from V and 5 bases from J, the gap between germline ends came to 11 bases. Germline V lookup: CDR1 MNHEY, CDR2 SVGAGI. The DNA of the CDR3 is TGTGCCAGCACTGAGGGAGGGACTGAAGCTTTCTTT. Translation gives CASTEGGTEAFF.

This sequence joins TRBV5-1 and TRBJ1-5, with 9 bases lining up with TRBD1. This CDR3 region has 14 residues. Losses at the gene ends were 4 bases for V and 5 bases for J; bases not matched to a gene: 4. Germline CDR1 reads SGHRS; CDR2 reads YFSETQ. In nucleotides, the CDR3 is TGCGCCAGCAGCCTGGACAGGGGATATCAGCCCCAGCATTTT. Translating gives CASSLDRGYQPQHF. Using reference TRBV5-1 and TRBJ1-5 for the parts outside the CDR3, the full variable domain is KAGVTQTPRYLIKTRGQQVTLSCSPISGHRSVSWYQQTPGQGLQFLFEYFSETQRNKGNFPGRFSGRQFSNSRSEMNVSTLELGDSALYLCASSLDRGYQPQHFGDGTRLSIL.

The CDR3 reads CASSHRDRGNNEQFF. DNA for the CDR3: TGCGCCAGCAGCCACCGGGACAGGGGTAACAATGAGCAGTTCTTC. The genes are TRBV4-1 and TRBJ2-1, with 10 positions matching TRBD1. Germline V lookup: CDR1 MGHRA, CDR2 YSYEKL. The J segment lost 5 bases and the V segment lost 3 bases, leaving 4 bases of the junction unmatched. The CDR3 sequence is 15 residues long.

The chain joins TRBV28 to TRBJ2-1, with 8 bases lining up with TRBD2. Germline-derived CDR1 and CDR2 are MDHEN and SYDVKM. Trimming at V came to 3 bases and at J to 6 bases, leaving 4 bases not matched to a gene. The CDR3 covers 14 residues. The CDR3 here is CASSLTSVSNEQFF. CDR3 DNA sequence: TGTGCCAGCAGTTTGACTAGCGTATCCAATGAGCAGTTCTTC.

This clone was seen only once. The rearrangement links TRBV27 to TRBJ1-4, with D tentatively TRBD1 (5 bases). Deletions cut 9 bases from V and 7 bases from J, with 15 bases between. Germline V CDR1 and CDR2: MNHEY, SMNVEV (reference sequence). The CDR3 sequence is 13 residues long. The CDR3, as DNA: TGTGCCAGGTGCCACGGTAGGGGTGAAAAACTGTTTTTT. Translation: CARCHGRGEKLFF.

This rearrangement joins TRBV27 to TRBJ1-2; D is uncertain. The length of the CDR3 is 14 residues. V lost 0 bases to trimming and J lost 2 bases, with 7 bases between them. The germline gives CDR1 MNHEY, CDR2 SMNVEV (reference sequence). In DNA, the CDR3 is TGTGCCAGCAGTTTATCAATGGGCAACTATGGCTACACCTTC. Residues: CASSLSMGNYGYTF.

The chain recombines TRBV11-2 with TRBJ2-7, with D perhaps matching TRBD2 (6 bases). In germline, CDR1 is SGHAT, CDR2 FQNNGV. The CDR3 is made up of 14 amino acids. Trimming took 1 base from V and 2 from J, leaving 9 bases between them. CDR3 sequence (DNA): TGTGCCAGCAGCTTAGCAGGGACTCCCTACGAGCAGTACGTC. Translated, it gives CASSLAGTPYEQYV.

This chain joins TRBV18 and TRBJ1-2, with D possibly TRBD1 on 6 matching bases. Germline V gene sequence: CDR1 KGHSH, CDR2 LQKENI. V shed 2 bases and J shed 3 bases, with 7 bases lying between them. CDR3 length: 13 amino acids. The CDR3: CASSPGGDYGYTF. In DNA form, the CDR3 reads TGTGCCAGCTCACCAGGGGGCGACTATGGCTACACCTTC.

The chain has TRBV5-1 and TRBJ2-5, with TRBD2 identical over 7 bases. The CDR3 has 15 residues. CDR1 SGHRS and CDR2 YFSETQ come from the germline V gene. J gave up 3 bases and V 4 bases, and 9 bases lay outside the gene matches. CDR3 amino acids: CASSPGRYGKETQYF. The CDR3 DNA sequence: TGCGCCAGCAGCCCCGGGAGGTACGGAAAAGAGACCCAGTACTTC.

V usage is TRBV19 and J usage is TRBJ2-7; D might be TRBD1 (5 bases). This CDR3 comprises 15 residues. V was cut by 6 bases and J by 1 base, with 16 bases left in between. Per the germline V gene, CDR1 is LNHDA and CDR2 is SQIVND (reference sequence). CDR3 in amino acids: CASSPKGAGSYEQYF. The CDR3 bases are TGTGCCAGTAGCCCGAAAGGGGCAGGGTCCTACGAGCAGTACTTC.

This clone was observed a handful of times. The genes are TRBV20-1 and TRBJ2-7; TRBD1 matches at 8 bases. Germline CDR1 and CDR2: DFQATT and SNEGSKA (reference sequence). The CDR3 spans 11 residues. CDR3 residues: CSPSGGDEQYV. CDR3 DNA: TGCAGCCCGTCAGGGGGCGACGAGCAGTACGTC.

By frequency in the sample, this clone is large (0.1 to 1%). Other DNA sequences within the sample encode an identical CDR3. The rearrangement uses TRBV7-3 and TRBJ2-7, with D maybe TRBD2 (8 bases). This CDR3 contains 13 residues. CDR1 is SGHTA, CDR2 FQGTGA, per germline. V was shortened by 5 bases and J by 8 bases, with 16 bases between the two germline ends. CDR3 sequence: CASSDAGGQKQYF. CDR3 nucleotide sequence: TGTGCCAGCAGCGACGCGGGGGGACAGAAGCAGTACTTC.

The rearrangement joins TRBV6-5 to TRBJ2-7; 14 bases line up with TRBD2. Germline CDR1 is MNHEY and CDR2 is SVGAGI. This CDR3 region has 15 residues. V dropped 2 bases and J dropped 5; count of bases not matched to a gene: 2. The CDR3: CASSYGGLAGDEQYF. CDR3 in DNA: TGTGCCAGCAGTTACGGGGGACTAGCGGGAGACGAGCAGTACTTC.

The CDR3 DNA sequence: TGTGCCAGTGCCCGCGGGTCCGGAAACACCATATATTTT. This codes for CASARGSGNTIYF. The chain combines TRBV2 with TRBJ1-3; no clear D gene. V was shortened by 9 bases and J by 4 bases, with 13 bases between the two germline ends. The CDR3 runs to 13 residues. Per the germline V gene, CDR1 is SNHLY and CDR2 is FYNNEI.

This clone has just a few counts. The chain has TRBV6-5 and TRBJ1-2; D perhaps matches TRBD1 (5 bases). The germline V gene has CDR1 MNHEY and CDR2 SVGAGI. Trimming left V 7 bases short and J 7 bases short, with 13 bases between. This CDR3 is built from 12 residues. The CDR3 DNA is TGTGCCAGCATCCGGTCGGGGGGTGGCTACACCTTC. Its protein product is CASIRSGGGYTF.